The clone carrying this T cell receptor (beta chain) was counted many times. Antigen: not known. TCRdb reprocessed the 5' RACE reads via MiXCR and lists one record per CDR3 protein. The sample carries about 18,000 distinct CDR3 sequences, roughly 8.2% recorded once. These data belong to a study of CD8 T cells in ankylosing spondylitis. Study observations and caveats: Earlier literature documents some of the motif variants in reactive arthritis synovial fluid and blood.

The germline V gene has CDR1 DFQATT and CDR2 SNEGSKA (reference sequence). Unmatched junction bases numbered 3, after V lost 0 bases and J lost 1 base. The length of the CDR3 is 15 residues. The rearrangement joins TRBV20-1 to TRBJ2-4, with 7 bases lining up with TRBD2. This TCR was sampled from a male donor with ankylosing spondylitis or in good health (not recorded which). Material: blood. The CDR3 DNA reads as TGCAGTGCTAGAGAGGGGGGGAGGGCCAAAAACATTCAGTACTTC. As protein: CSAREGGRAKNIQYF.